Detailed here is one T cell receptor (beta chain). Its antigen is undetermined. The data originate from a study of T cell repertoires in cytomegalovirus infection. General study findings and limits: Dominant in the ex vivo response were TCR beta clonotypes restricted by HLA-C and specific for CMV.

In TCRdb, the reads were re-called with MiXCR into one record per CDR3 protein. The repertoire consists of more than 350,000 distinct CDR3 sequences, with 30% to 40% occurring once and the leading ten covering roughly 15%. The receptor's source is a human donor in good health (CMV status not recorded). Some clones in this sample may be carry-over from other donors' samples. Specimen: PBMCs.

CDR3 coding DNA: TGTGCCAGCAGTGTGCCTCAGGGGGCCCGGGCTAATGAAAAACTGTTTTTT. Translated, it gives CASSVPQGARANEKLFF. V and J are TRBV25-1 and TRBJ1-4; the match to TRBD1 covers 8 bases. The germline V gene has CDR1 MGHDK and CDR2 SYGVNS. The CDR3 totals 17 residues. The ends lost 4 bases at V and 3 bases at J; junction bases unmatched: 10.